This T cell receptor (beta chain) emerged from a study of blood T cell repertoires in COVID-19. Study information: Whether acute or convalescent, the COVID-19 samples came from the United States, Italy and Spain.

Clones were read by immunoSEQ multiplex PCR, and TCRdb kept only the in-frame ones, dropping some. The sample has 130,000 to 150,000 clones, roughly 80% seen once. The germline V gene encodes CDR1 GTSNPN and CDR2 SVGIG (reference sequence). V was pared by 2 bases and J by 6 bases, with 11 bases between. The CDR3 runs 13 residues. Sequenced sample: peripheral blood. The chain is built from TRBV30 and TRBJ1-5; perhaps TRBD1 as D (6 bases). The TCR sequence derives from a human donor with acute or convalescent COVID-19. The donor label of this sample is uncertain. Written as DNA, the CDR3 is TGTGCCTGGAGTAACAGGGACGGTCAGCCCCAGCATTTT. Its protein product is CAWSNRDGQPQHF. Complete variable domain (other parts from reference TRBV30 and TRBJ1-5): SQTIHQWPATLVQPVGSPLSLECTVEGTSNPNLYWYRQAAGRGLQLLFYSVGIGQISSEVPQNLSASRPQDRQFILSSKKLLLSDSGFYLCAWSNRDGQPQHFGDGTRLSIL.